These T cell receptor beta chains were read from a single sample in a study of blood T cells in healthy people across ages. TCRdb reprocessed the 5' RACE reads with MiXCR, giving one entry per CDR3 protein. The sample yields roughly 1,500,000 distinct CDR3 sequences, about 35% seen once. The sequenced sample consisted of blood. Receptors originate from a young woman in good health. CDR3s include the opening cysteine and the closing phenylalanine or tryptophan. A D gene is named only where the DNA matches it firmly. A clone size is listed for some rows: how often the clone was seen (once, few, many), or a class if it is expanded.

J gene | V gene | D gene | clone size | CDR3 DNA | CDR3 protein
TRBJ2-2 | TRBV19 | - | few | TGTGCCACCAGGACGGCCGCGAACACCGGGGAGCTGTTTTTT | CATRTAANTGELFF
TRBJ2-7 | TRBV20-1 | - | - | TGCAGTGCTACTTGGACGGATTCCTACGAGCAGTACTTC | CSATWTDSYEQYF
TRBJ2-4 | TRBV29-1 | - | - | TGCAGCGATAGGAGCCCCCGGGCCAAAAACATTCAGTACTTC | CSDRSPRAKNIQYF
TRBJ2-7 | TRBV10-3 | - | - | TGTGCCATCAAAGGGACATCCTACGAGCAGTACTTC | CAIKGTSYEQYF
TRBJ1-2 | TRBV12-3/TRBV12-4 | - | - | TGTGCCAGCAGTCCCCAGACAGTAGATGGCTACACCTTC | CASSPQTVDGYTF
TRBJ2-3 | TRBV20-1 | TRBD2 | few | TGCAGTGCTAGAGAGTTAGCGGGGGGGCCAACAGATACGCAGTATTTT | CSARELAGGPTDTQYF
TRBJ2-7 | TRBV4-1 | - | many | TGCGCCAGCAGCCAAGTAGGTGAGGGAAGAAGGGAGCAGTACTTC | CASSQVGEGRREQYF
TRBJ1-5 | TRBV6-6 | TRBD1 | - | TGTGCCAGCAGCCAACCGGGACAGGGGAAAAATCAGCCCCAGCATTTT | CASSQPGQGKNQPQHF
TRBJ2-7 | TRBV13 | - | few | TGTGCCAGCAGCCCAGCATGGGATACGGAGCAGTACTTC | CASSPAWDTEQYF
TRBJ1-4 | TRBV20-1 | - | few | TGCAGTGCTAGAGAGCGCCTCGGCAGGGAAGGGCGGGATGAAAAACTGTTTTTT | CSARERLGREGRDEKLFF
TRBJ2-7 | TRBV28 | TRBD1 | few | TGTGCCAGCAGGGGGACAGGGGTGTACTACGAGCAGTACTTC | CASRGTGVYYEQYF
TRBJ2-3 | TRBV7-2 | TRBD2 | few | TGTGCCAGCAGCCCGGTCTGGGAGCGGGAGTCGGGAGATACGCAGTATTTT | CASSPVWERESGDTQYF
TRBJ2-4 | TRBV3-1 | - | - | TGTGCCAGCAGCCAAGATTTGAACGGGCAGCAGTACTTC | CASSQDLNGQQYF
TRBJ2-7 | TRBV12-3/TRBV12-4 | TRBD1 | - | TGTGCCAGCAGTTCCTCCGCGGGACAGGGCTTCTCCTACAATGAGCAGTACTTC | CASSSSAGQGFSYNEQYF
TRBJ1-2 | TRBV29-1 | - | - | - | CSVADRRDHYGCTF
TRBJ2-1 | TRBV3-1 | TRBD2 | - | TGTGCCAGCACCCGGGCTAGCGGGGACAATGAGCAGTTCTTC | CASTRASGDNEQFF
TRBJ2-1 | TRBV12-3/TRBV12-4 | TRBD2 | - | TGTGCCAGCAGTTTAACCCAGGGACTAGCGGGAGGGCCTCGCTATGAGCAGTTCTTC | CASSLTQGLAGGPRYEQFF
TRBJ1-2 | TRBV29-1 | TRBD1 | many | TGCAGCGTTGATAGCTCGGCAGGGGGCGGTGGCTACACCTTC | CSVDSSAGGGGYTF
TRBJ2-1 | TRBV2 | TRBD2 | - | TGTGCCAGCAGTTTGAAGCGGGGGGCCTACAATGAGCAGTTCTTC | CASSLKRGAYNEQFF
TRBJ2-1 | TRBV9 | TRBD2 | - | TGTGCCAGCAGCGCAAGGGGGGCTAGCGGGTACAATGAGCAGTTCTTC | CASSARGASGYNEQFF
TRBJ2-7 | TRBV4-1 | TRBD1 | - | TGCGCCAGCAGCCTCGGGACAGCTCCAATCTACGAGCAGTACTTC | CASSLGTAPIYEQYF
TRBJ2-7 | TRBV9 | TRBD2 | - | TGTGCCAGCAGCGTCGGACTAGCCCGCTCCTACGAGCAGTACTTC | CASSVGLARSYEQYF
TRBJ2-5 | TRBV7-9 | - | - | TGTGCCAGCAGCCCCCAGAGGGATCAAGAGACCCAGTACTTC | CASSPQRDQETQYF